A single TCR beta chain is shown here with its context. Its target is unknown. In the naive CD8 group, cells lacked CD45RO and were positively selected for CCR7, so terminally differentiated effector memory CD45RA+ cells were left out. Donors, healthy HIV-negative adults, lacked recent acute infections or vaccinations. This CDR3 is built from 17 residues. Germline CDR1 and CDR2: MGHDK and SYGVNS. Trimming took 3 bases from V and 6 from J, leaving 21 bases between them. The data belong to a study of shared clonotypes between healthy human individuals. Splitting of each subset's genomic DNA was done evenly across several immunoSEQ plates. TCRdb's table, derived via immunoSEQ multiplex PCR, lists solely in-frame clones and lacks some. The data show around 2,000,000 clones, 90% to 95% seen once. Study-level findings and limits: A few donors shared around 5.2% of their naive CD4 clonotypes.

The sample comprised naive CD8+ T cells from PBMCs. The genes are TRBV25-1 and TRBJ2-1, with D unresolved. This TCR derives from a young man in good health. Some clones in this sample may be carry-over from other donors' samples. Here the CDR3 DNA reads TGTGCCAGCAGTGATCCCCCTTATTTAGGTTTGGCCAATGAGCAGTTCTTC. As protein: CASSDPPYLGLANEQFF.